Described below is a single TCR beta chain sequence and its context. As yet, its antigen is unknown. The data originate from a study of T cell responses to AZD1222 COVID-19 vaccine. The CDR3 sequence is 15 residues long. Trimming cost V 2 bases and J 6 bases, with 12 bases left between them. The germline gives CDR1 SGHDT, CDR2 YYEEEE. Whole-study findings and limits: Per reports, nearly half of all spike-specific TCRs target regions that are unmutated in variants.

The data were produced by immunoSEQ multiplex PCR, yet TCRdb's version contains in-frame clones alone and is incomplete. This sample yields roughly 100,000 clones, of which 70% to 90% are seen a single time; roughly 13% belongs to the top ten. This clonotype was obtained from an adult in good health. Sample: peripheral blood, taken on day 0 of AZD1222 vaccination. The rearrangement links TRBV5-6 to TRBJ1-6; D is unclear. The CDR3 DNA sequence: TGTGCCAGCAGCTTCGTCCAGGCGGGTAATTCACCCCTCCACTTT. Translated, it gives CASSFVQAGNSPLHF. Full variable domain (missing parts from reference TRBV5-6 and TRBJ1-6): DAGVTQSPTHLIKTRGQQVTLRCSPKSGHDTVSWYQQALGQGPQFIFQYYEEEERQRGNFPDRFSGHQFPNYSSELNVNALLLGDSALYLCASSFVQAGNSPLHFGNGTRLTVT.